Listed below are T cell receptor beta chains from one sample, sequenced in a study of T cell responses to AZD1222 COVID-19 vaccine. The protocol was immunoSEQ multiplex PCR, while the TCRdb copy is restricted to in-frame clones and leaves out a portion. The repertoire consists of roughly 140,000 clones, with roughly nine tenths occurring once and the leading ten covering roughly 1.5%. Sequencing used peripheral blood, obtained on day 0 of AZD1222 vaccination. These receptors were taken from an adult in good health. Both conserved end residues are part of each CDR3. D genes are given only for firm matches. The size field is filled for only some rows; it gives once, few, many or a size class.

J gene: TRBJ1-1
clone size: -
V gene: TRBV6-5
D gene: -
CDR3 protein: CASSLYTEAFF
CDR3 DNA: TGTGCCAGCAGCCTATACACTGAAGCTTTCTTT

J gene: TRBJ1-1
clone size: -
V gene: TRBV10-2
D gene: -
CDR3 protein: CASSDSSSTEAFF
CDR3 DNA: TGCGCCAGCAGCGACTCCTCAAGCACTGAAGCTTTCTTT

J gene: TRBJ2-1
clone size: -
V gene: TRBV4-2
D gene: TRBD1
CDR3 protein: CASSLTGTGDYNEQFF
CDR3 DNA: TGTGCCAGCAGCCTGACCGGGACAGGGGACTACAATGAGCAGTTCTTC

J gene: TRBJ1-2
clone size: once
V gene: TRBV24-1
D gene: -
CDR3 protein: CATSDLHAYGYTF
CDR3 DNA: TGTGCCACCAGTGATTTGCACGCTTATGGCTACACCTTC

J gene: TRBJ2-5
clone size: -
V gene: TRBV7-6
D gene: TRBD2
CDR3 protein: CASSSTSGGGETQYF
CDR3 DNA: TGTGCCAGCAGTTCGACTAGCGGGGGGGGAGAGACCCAGTACTTC

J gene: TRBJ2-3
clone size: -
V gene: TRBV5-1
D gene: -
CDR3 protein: CASSLPMGVVGDTQYF
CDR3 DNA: TGCGCCAGCAGCTTGCCGATGGGTGTAGTAGGAGATACGCAGTATTTT

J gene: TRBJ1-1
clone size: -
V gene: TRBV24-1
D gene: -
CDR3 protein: CATFIMNTEAFF
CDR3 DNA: TGTGCCACCTTTATTATGAACACTGAAGCTTTCTTT

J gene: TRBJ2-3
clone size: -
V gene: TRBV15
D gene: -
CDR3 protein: CATSRDLSHTQYF
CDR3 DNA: TGTGCCACCAGCAGAGATCTATCCCATACGCAGTATTTT

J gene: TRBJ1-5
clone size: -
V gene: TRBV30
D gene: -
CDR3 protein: CAWSVGVGGQPQHF
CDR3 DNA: TGTGCCTGGAGTGTAGGCGTGGGAGGCCAGCCCCAGCATTTT

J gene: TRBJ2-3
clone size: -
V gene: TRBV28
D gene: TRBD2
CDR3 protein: CASSIRLAGIDTQYF
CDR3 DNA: TGTGCCAGCAGTATCAGACTAGCGGGAATAGATACGCAGTATTTT

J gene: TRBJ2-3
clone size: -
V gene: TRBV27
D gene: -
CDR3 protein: CASSFRRGRTDTQYF
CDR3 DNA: TGTGCCAGCAGTTTCAGACGGGGCCGTACAGATACGCAGTATTTT

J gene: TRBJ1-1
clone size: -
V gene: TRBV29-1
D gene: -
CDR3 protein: CSVEKTRAVNTEAFF
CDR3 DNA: TGCAGCGTTGAAAAAACAAGGGCCGTAAACACTGAAGCTTTCTTT

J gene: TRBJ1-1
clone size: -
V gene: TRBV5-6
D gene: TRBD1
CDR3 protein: CVSRRRDSVLNTEAFF
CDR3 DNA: TGTGTCAGCCGACGCAGGGACAGCGTGTTGAACACTGAAGCTTTCTTT

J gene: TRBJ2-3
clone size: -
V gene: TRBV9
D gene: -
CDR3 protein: CASSPQRLAGQDTQYF
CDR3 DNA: TGTGCCAGCAGCCCCCAGAGACTAGCCGGACAGGATACGCAGTATTTT

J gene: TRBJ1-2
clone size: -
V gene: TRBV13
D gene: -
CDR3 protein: CASSWTTGTPQYGYTF
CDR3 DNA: TGTGCCAGCAGCTGGACTACAGGGACACCACAGTATGGCTACACCTTC

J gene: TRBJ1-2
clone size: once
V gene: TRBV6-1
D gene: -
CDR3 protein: CASSDTSRGNYGYTF
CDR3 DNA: TGTGCCAGCAGTGATACATCCCGGGGGAACTATGGCTACACCTTC

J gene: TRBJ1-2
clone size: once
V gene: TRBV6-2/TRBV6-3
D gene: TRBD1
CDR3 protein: CASSYSGTGGNYGYTF
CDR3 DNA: TGTGCCAGCAGTTACTCGGGGACAGGGGGTAACTATGGCTACACCTTC

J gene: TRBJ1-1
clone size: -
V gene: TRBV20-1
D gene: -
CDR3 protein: CSASDYTEAFF
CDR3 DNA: TGCAGTGCTAGTGATTACACTGAAGCTTTCTTT

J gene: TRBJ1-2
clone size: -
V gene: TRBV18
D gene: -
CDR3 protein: CASSPPITGNYGYTF
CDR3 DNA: TGTGCCAGCTCACCGCCGATTACAGGGAACTATGGCTACACCTTC

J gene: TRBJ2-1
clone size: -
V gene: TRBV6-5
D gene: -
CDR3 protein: CASSWSGLLGEQFF
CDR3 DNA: TGTGCCAGCAGCTGGAGCGGGCTCCTCGGTGAGCAGTTCTTC

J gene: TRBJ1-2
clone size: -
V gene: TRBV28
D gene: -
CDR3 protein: CASRGQIHTNYGYTF
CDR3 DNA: TGTGCCAGCCGAGGACAGATACACACTAACTATGGCTACACCTTC

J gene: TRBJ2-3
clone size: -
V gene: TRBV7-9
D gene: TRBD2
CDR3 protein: CASSVAAGGPTDTQYF
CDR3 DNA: TGTGCCAGCAGCGTCGCGGCGGGAGGGCCAACAGATACGCAGTATTTT

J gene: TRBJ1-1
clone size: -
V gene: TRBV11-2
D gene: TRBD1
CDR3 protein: CASSSRQGSNTEAFF
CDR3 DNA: TGTGCCAGCAGCTCTCGACAGGGATCTAACACTGAAGCTTTCTTT

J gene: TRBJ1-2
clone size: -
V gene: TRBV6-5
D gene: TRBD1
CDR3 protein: CASRDRGQYYGYTF
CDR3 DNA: TGTGCCAGCAGAGATAGGGGACAGTACTATGGCTACACCTTC

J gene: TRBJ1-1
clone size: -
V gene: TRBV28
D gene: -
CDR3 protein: CASRPRLGQGLWGTEAFF
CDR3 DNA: TGTGCCAGCAGACCAAGGCTGGGGCAGGGATTGTGGGGCACTGAAGCTTTCTTT

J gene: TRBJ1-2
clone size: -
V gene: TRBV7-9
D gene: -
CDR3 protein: CASSLAGWANYGYTF
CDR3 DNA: TGTGCCAGCAGCTTAGCGGGGTGGGCTAACTATGGCTACACCTTC

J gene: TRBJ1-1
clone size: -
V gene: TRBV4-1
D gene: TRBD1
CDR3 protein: CASSQPDRKTEAFF
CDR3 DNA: TGCGCCAGCAGCCAGCCGGACAGGAAAACTGAAGCTTTCTTT

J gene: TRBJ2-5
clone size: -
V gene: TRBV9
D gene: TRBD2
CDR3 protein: CASSVVPQLAGGLETQYF
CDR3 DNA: TGTGCCAGCAGCGTAGTCCCCCAACTAGCGGGAGGGTTGGAGACCCAGTACTTC

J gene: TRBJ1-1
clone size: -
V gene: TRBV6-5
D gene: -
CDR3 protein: CASSYTDQNTEAFF
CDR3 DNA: TGTGCCAGCAGTTACACTGACCAGAACACTGAAGCTTTCTTT

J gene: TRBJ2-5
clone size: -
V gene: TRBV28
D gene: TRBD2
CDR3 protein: CASTVTSGAQETQYF
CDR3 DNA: TGTGCCAGCACCGTTACTAGCGGGGCCCAAGAGACCCAGTACTTC

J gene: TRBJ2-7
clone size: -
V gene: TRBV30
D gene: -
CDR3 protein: CAWSTIRRSYEQYF
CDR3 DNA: TGTGCCTGGTCGACAATCCGACGCTCCTACGAGCAGTACTTC

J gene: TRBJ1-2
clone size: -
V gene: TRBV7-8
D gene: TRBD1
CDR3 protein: CASSLAPPGAGGYGYTF
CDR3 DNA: TGTGCCAGCAGCTTAGCCCCCCCGGGGGCAGGGGGCTATGGCTACACCTTC

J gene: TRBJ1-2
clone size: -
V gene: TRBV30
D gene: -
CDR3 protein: CAWSVGVYGYTF
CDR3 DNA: TGTGCCTGGAGTGTAGGGGTCTATGGCTACACCTTC

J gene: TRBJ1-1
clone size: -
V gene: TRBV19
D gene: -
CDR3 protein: CASSRGLGPEAFF
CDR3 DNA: TGTGCCAGTAGTAGAGGGTTGGGCCCTGAAGCTTTCTTT

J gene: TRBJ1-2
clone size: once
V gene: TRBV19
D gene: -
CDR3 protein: CASSTDNRVGYTF
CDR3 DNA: TGTGCCAGTAGTACCGATAACAGGGTTGGCTACACCTTC